This T cell receptor (beta chain) was profiled in a study of blood T cells in healthy people across ages. This CDR3 region has 14 residues. Germline assignment: CDR1 ENHRY and CDR2 SYGVKD. Trimming pared 0 bases from V and 3 bases from J, leaving 9 bases between. It was with a sample-barcoded 5' primer and a J-beta primer mix that a second PCR of roughly 7 to 12 cycles was run. TCRdb re-called the 5' RACE reads through MiXCR, storing one row per CDR3 protein. Of about 670,000 distinct CDR3 sequences listed, 45% to 60% are singletons. The J gene is TRBJ2-7, the V gene TRBV10-3; D perhaps matches TRBD2 (6 bases). The receptor comes from a woman older than 75 in good health. Material: blood. CDR3 in DNA: TGTGCCATCAGTGAGTCGATTAGCGGCTACGAGCAGTACTTC. Protein: CAISESISGYEQYF.